The 4 T cell receptor beta chains reported below all come from one sample, sequenced in a study of identical twins (dated by TCRdb to 2016 to 2017). Library preparation employed 5' RACE. The sequencer was an Illumina HiSeq 2000. TCRdb passed the public sequencing reads through fastp at Q25 and MiXCR, retaining productive beta sequences. Here each entry gathers all rows of one CDR3 protein and keeps the most common genes and DNA. For this sample there are around 250,000 distinct CDR3 sequences; about 9% appear just once. 3% of the sample is taken by the ten largest. Separately, the same data were catalogued under a study of yellow fever vaccine responses in identical twins.

The sample comprised CD8+ T cells sorted from blood. These receptor sequences come from a woman aged 18-30 years in good health.

This rearrangement joins TRBV9 to TRBJ2-1; D remains unclear. The CDR3 sequence is 15 residues long. V was trimmed by 4 bases and J by 10 bases, leaving 21 bases between them. Germline values: CDR1 SGDLS, CDR2 YYNGEE. CDR3 DNA sequence: TGTGCCAGCAGCTACGAGAGTGGGTCCGTACGGGAGCAGTTCTTC. Amino acid sequence: CASSYESGSVREQFF.

This clonotype was detected ten times or more. CDR3 in amino acids: CSVEGAGEQYF. The CDR3 nucleotides read TGCAGCGTTGAAGGGGCCGGGGAGCAGTACTTC. This rearrangement joins TRBV29-1 to TRBJ2-7; unclear D gene. Germline CDR1 SQVTM, CDR2 ANQGSEA. V shed 1 base and J shed 7 bases, with 8 bases lying between them. The CDR3 contains 11 residues.

This clonotype appeared many times. Its ends do not fully match the called genes, so a read error is possible. The V and J genes are TRBV12-3 or TRBV12-4 and TRBJ1-1; D is unresolved. CDR3 length: 13 residues. The CDR3 nucleotides read TGCGCCAGCAGCTTGGCAGTGAACACTGAAGCTTTCTTT. It is translated as CASSLAVNTEAFF.

The chain has TRBV7-2 and TRBJ1-5; D possibly corresponds to TRBD1 (6 bases). Trimming shortened V by 1 base and J by 3 bases, and 16 bases separated the two germline ends. The germline CDR1 and CDR2 sequences are SGHTA and FQGNSA. The CDR3 totals 17 residues. The CDR3, as DNA: TGTGCCAGCAGCTTAGTAGGGGGACACGATAACAATCAGCCCCAGCATTTT. Its protein is CASSLVGGHDNNQPQHF.